This record covers a single TCR beta chain. Its antigen is as yet unknown. Other DNA sequences within the sample encode an identical CDR3. Clones were sequenced by immunoSEQ multiplex PCR, and TCRdb holds only the in-frame ones, with some missing. The sample lists some 680,000 clones; around 73% were seen once. This entry is derived from a study of shared clonotypes between healthy human individuals. Between the trimmed V and J ends, which lost 4 bases and 1 base, there was a span of 5 bases. CDR1 and CDR2 (germline): SGHTA, FQGNSA. The CDR3 has 13 residues. Notes on the study in general: About 5% was the fraction of naive CD4 clonotypes found shared across several donors.

Sequenced input: memory CD4+ T cells sorted from blood. The subset is: CD45RA-negative fraction. This TCR derives from a woman aged 25-40 years in good health. The chain employs TRBV7-2 and TRBJ1-5; D is unresolved. The CDR3 DNA reads as TGTGCCAGCAGCTCTCAAAGCAATCAGCCCCAGCATTTT. It encodes CASSSQSNQPQHF. Full variable domain (remainder filled in from reference TRBV7-2 and TRBJ1-5): GAGVSQSPSNKVTEKGKDVELRCDPISGHTALYWYRQSLGQGLEFLIYFQGNSAPDKSGLPSDRFSAERTGGSVSTLTIQRTQQEDSAVYLCASSSQSNQPQHFGDGTRLSIL.